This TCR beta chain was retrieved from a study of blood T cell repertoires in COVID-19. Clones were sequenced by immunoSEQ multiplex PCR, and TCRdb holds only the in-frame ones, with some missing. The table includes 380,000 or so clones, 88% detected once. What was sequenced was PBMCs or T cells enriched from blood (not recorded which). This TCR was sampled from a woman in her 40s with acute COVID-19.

The CDR3: CASSATGGGGYQPQHF. The DNA of the CDR3 is TGTGCCAGCAGTGCTACAGGGGGCGGGGGGTATCAGCCCCAGCATTTT. The chain has TRBV2 and TRBJ1-5; 9 positions agree with TRBD1. The J segment lost 5 bases and the V segment lost 4 bases, leaving 9 bases of the junction unmatched. Germline V gene sequence: CDR1 SNHLY, CDR2 FYNNEI. The CDR3 covers 16 residues.